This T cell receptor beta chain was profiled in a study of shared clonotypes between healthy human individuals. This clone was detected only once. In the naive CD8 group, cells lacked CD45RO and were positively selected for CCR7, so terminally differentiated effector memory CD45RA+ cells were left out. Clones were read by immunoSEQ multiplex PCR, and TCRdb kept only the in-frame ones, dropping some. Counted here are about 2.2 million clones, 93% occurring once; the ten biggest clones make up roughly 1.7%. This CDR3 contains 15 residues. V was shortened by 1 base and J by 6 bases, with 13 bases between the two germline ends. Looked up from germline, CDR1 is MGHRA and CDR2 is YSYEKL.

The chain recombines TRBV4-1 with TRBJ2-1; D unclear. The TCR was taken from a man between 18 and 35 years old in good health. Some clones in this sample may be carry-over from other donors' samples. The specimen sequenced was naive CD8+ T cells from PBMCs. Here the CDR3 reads CASSQVSRTGNEQFF. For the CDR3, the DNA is TGCGCCAGCAGCCAAGTTTCGCGGACGGGCAATGAGCAGTTCTTC.